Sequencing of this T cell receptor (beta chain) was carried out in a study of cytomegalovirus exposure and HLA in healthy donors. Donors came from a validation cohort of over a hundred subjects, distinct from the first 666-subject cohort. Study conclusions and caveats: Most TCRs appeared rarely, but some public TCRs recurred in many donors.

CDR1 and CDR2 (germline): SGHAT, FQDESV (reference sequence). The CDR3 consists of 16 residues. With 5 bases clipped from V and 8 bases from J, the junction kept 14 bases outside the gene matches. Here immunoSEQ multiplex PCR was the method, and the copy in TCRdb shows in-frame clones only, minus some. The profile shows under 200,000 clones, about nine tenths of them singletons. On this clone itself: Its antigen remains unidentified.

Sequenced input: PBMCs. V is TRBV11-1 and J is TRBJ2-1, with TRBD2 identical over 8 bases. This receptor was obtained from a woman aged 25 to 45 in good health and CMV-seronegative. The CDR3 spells CASSPTSGTRGHEQFF. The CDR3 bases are TGTGCCAGCAGCCCCACCTCCGGGACTAGAGGACATGAGCAGTTCTTC.